The 8 T cell receptor beta chains below come from one sample, sequenced in a study of technical replicates of blood from several donors. Sequencing used immunoSEQ multiplex PCR; TCRdb keeps in-frame clones, though not all of them. The repertoire includes roughly 52,000 clones, about 96% of them detected once, and around 3.2% sits in the top ten. The sequenced sample consisted of PBMCs. Source of these receptors: a human donor in good health. Some clones in this sample may be carry-over from other donors' samples.

The CDR3, as DNA: TGCGCCAGCAGCCAAGAATGGCAGGGTTTTAAAAAGACCGGGGAGCTGTTTTTT. Its protein is CASSQEWQGFKKTGELFF. The chain links TRBV4-3 to TRBJ2-2, with D perhaps TRBD1 (5 bases). The CDR3 is 18 amino acids. Per germline, CDR1 LGHNA and CDR2 YSLEER. V shed 0 bases and J shed 5 bases, with 19 bases lying between them.

This clone was detected once. The rearrangement joins TRBV4-1 to TRBJ2-7, with 12 bases that match TRBD2. The CDR3 is 15 amino acids. The J segment lost 7 bases and the V segment lost 8 bases, leaving 12 bases of the junction unmatched. The germline V gene has CDR1 MGHRA and CDR2 YSYEKL. CDR3 DNA sequence: TGCGCCAGCCGAAATAACCCGGGACTAGCGGGTGAGCAGTACTTC. This codes for CASRNNPGLAGEQYF.

The chain employs TRBV5-1 and TRBJ1-4, with 8 bases lining up with TRBD1. Germline V gene lookup returns CDR1 SGHRS and CDR2 YFSETQ. This CDR3 is 14 amino acids long. Trimming removed 4 bases from V and 5 bases from J; junction bases left unmatched: 4. The CDR3 protein is CASSPWTGNEKLFF. The CDR3 DNA sequence: TGCGCCAGCAGCCCCTGGACAGGGAATGAAAAACTGTTTTTT.

This chain joins TRBV7-9 and TRBJ2-7, with D possibly matching TRBD2 (6 bases). Trimming shortened V by 5 bases and J by 5 bases, and 19 bases separated the two germline ends. Per germline, CDR1 SEHNR and CDR2 FQNEAQ (reference sequence). This CDR3 has 15 residues. The CDR3 sequence is CASSLGGRRPNEQYF. DNA of the CDR3: TGTGCCAGCAGCCTGGGGGGTCGACGACCTAACGAGCAGTACTTC.

The rearrangement links TRBV11-2 to TRBJ2-1, with 9 bases identical to TRBD2. This CDR3 region has 16 residues. Germline CDR1 and CDR2: SGHAT and FQNNGV. Germline trimming cut 5 bases from V and 4 bases from J; bases unmatched to any gene: 9. The CDR3 protein is CASSRDSGSKYNEQFF. Here the CDR3 DNA reads TGTGCCAGCAGCCGCGATAGCGGGAGCAAATACAATGAGCAGTTCTTC.

The J gene is TRBJ1-2, the V gene TRBV7-9; D not certain. Trimming cost V 5 bases and J 4 bases, with 20 bases left between them. The CDR3 totals 16 residues. From germline, CDR1 is SEHNR and CDR2 FQNEAQ (reference sequence). The CDR3 spells CASSNNWAEGSYGYTF. CDR3 bases: TGTGCCAGCAGCAACAACTGGGCAGAAGGGAGCTATGGCTACACCTTC.

V and J are TRBV4-3 and TRBJ2-7; D is possibly TRBD1 (5 bases). The CDR3 has 16 residues. Germline values: CDR1 LGHNA, CDR2 YSLEER. Trimming stripped 0 bases from V and 0 bases from J, with 12 bases between. This chain's CDR3 is CASSQDPQTVSYEQYF. CDR3 DNA: TGCGCCAGCAGCCAAGATCCCCAGACAGTCTCCTACGAGCAGTACTTC.

The chain employs TRBV11-2 and TRBJ2-7; D may be TRBD1 (5 bases). V gave up 5 bases and J gave up 5 bases, with 16 bases separating them. The V gene's germline CDR1 is SGHAT and CDR2 FQNNGV. CDR3 length equals 14 residues. The CDR3 loop is CASSTTFGQNEQYF. For the CDR3, the DNA is TGTGCCAGCAGCACCACTTTCGGACAAAACGAGCAGTACTTC.